What follows describes a single T cell receptor (beta chain). The antigen is unknown. The J segment lost 4 bases and the V segment lost 8 bases, leaving 11 bases of the junction unmatched. This CDR3 has 15 amino acids. The germline CDR1 and CDR2 sequences are LNHDA and SQIVND (reference sequence). The study defined stable Graves' hyperthyroidism as no ophthalmopathy progression within 18 months. Exclusions: uncontrolled infection, other autoimmune disease, pregnancy, lactation. Diagnoses used clinical symptoms, serum thyroxine and TRAb, thyroid ultrasound and orbital computed tomography. Researchers took RNA transcripts and amplified the TCR beta CDR3 regions from them. First-round RT-PCR with HTBI primers amplified the TCR CDR3 region. TCRdb ran MiXCR on the multiplex PCR reads and lists one entry per CDR3 protein. The profile shows approximately 560,000 distinct CDR3 sequences, roughly 50% of them singletons.

The data are from a study of T cells in Graves' hyperthyroidism and ophthalmopathy. The study's findings and limits: Most clonotypes expanded in thyroid above 0.001 were likewise present in blood.

The gene calls are TRBV19 and TRBJ1-5; 7 bases match TRBD1. The sequence derives from a woman aged 18-29 years with Graves' hyperthyroidism. Sequencing was performed on peripheral blood or thyroid tissue (not recorded which). DNA for the CDR3: TGTGCCAGTTCCAGTTGGGACAGCGGTAATCAGCCCCAGCATTTT. Amino acid sequence: CASSSWDSGNQPQHF.